The 27 T cell receptor beta chains given below trace back to one sample, sequenced in a study of T cell responses to AZD1222 COVID-19 vaccine. Here immunoSEQ multiplex PCR was the method, and the copy in TCRdb shows in-frame clones only, minus some. Of some 130,000 clones in the sample, 70% to 90% were seen once. Sequences were derived from peripheral blood, sampled on day 0 of AZD1222 vaccination. The receptors shown here come from an adult in good health.

This rearrangement joins TRBV27 to TRBJ1-2; possibly TRBD1 for D (5 bases). The V and J ends lost 6 bases and 5 bases respectively, with 13 bases between them. CDR3 length: 13 amino acids. Germline CDR1 reads MNHEY; CDR2 reads SMNVEV (reference sequence). The CDR3: CASRAGGWYGYTF. DNA for the CDR3: TGTGCCAGCAGGGCCGGGGGGTGGTATGGCTACACCTTC.

V and J are TRBV7-2 and TRBJ2-5; possibly TRBD2 for D (6 bases). The CDR3 has 14 residues. Trimming shortened V by 5 bases and J by 5 bases, and 15 bases separated the two germline ends. Germline V gene lookup returns CDR1 SGHTA and CDR2 FQGNSA. This CDR3 is CASSPQRAGETQYF. CDR3 sequence (DNA): TGTGCCAGCAGCCCCCAGAGGGCGGGGGAGACCCAGTACTTC.

The chain uses TRBV19 and TRBJ1-2, with 8 bases matching TRBD1. The V and J ends lost 7 bases and 6 bases, in that order; junction bases with no gene match: 7. The CDR3 runs to 13 residues. CDR1 LNHDA and CDR2 SQIVND come from the germline V gene (reference sequence). Here the CDR3 reads CASKTGVDNGYTF. CDR3 bases: TGTGCCAGTAAGACAGGGGTAGATAATGGCTACACCTTC.

About this clone: This sample also contains other DNA sequences that code for the same CDR3. J is TRBJ2-3 and V is TRBV5-4; D unresolved. Germline CDR1 reads SGHNT; CDR2 reads YYREEE (reference sequence). This CDR3 region has 12 residues. V was clipped by 5 bases and J by 5 bases, with 9 bases between them. The CDR3 region has the DNA TGTGCCAGCAGGAAGGCTTTAGATACGCAGTATTTT. This translates into CASRKALDTQYF. The full variable domain, in which reference TRBV5-4 and TRBJ2-3 provide the parts outside the CDR3, is ETGVTQSPTHLIKTRGQQVTLRCSSQSGHNTVSWYQQALGQGPQFIFQYYREEENGRGNFPPRFSGLQFPNYSSELNVNALELDDSALYLCASRKALDTQYFGPGTRLTVL.

The J gene is TRBJ2-5, the V gene TRBV6-2 or TRBV6-3; the D call may be TRBD1 or TRBD2 (5 bases each). The CDR3 is 16 residues long. The V and J ends lost 0 bases and 9 bases respectively, with 20 bases between them. Looked up from germline, CDR1 is MNHEY and CDR2 is SVGEGT. Here the CDR3 reads CASSYSRVSGPDAQYF. The CDR3 DNA reads TGTGCCAGCAGTTACTCGAGGGTCTCGGGACCAGACGCCCAGTACTTC.

This rearrangement joins TRBV7-3 to TRBJ2-3, with D possibly called TRBD1 or TRBD2 (5 bases each). V lost 5 bases and J lost 2, with 11 bases in between. The CDR3 covers 14 residues. From germline, CDR1 is SGHTA and CDR2 FQGTGA. The CDR3 is CASSPGTSTDTQYF. CDR3 bases: TGTGCCAGCAGCCCAGGGACGTCCACAGATACGCAGTATTTT.

In DNA, the CDR3 is TGTGCCAGCAGCCTTGTGGGACTAGCGGGGGTCGGTCCATACAATGAGCAGTTCTTC. It translates to CASSLVGLAGVGPYNEQFF. V usage is TRBV7-6 and J usage is TRBJ2-1, with 14 positions matching TRBD2. Germline-derived CDR1 and CDR2 are SGHVS and FNYEAQ. V was pared by 5 bases and J by 4 bases, with 13 bases of the junction left unmatched. The CDR3 runs 19 residues.

This clone has a handful of counts. V is TRBV10-3 and J is TRBJ1-5; no firm D call. The CDR3 totals 13 residues. The germline V gene encodes CDR1 ENHRY and CDR2 SYGVKD. V was cut by 7 bases and J by 3 bases, with 10 bases left in between. CDR3 sequence (DNA): TGTGCCATCAAACAGACGGACAATCAGCCCCAGCATTTT. Amino acids: CAIKQTDNQPQHF.

The chain carries TRBV5-1 and TRBJ1-6; possibly TRBD1 for D (6 bases). The CDR3 runs to 15 residues. The germline gives CDR1 SGHRS, CDR2 YFSETQ. V lost 4 bases and J 7 bases, leaving 15 bases between the germline ends. CDR3 sequence (DNA): TGCGCCAGCAGCCCATGGACAGTCACAAATTCACCCCTCCACTTT. Residues: CASSPWTVTNSPLHF.

The chain recombines TRBV5-4 with TRBJ2-5; D unresolved. Per germline, CDR1 SGHNT and CDR2 YYREEE (reference sequence). The V and J ends lost 2 bases and 4 bases respectively, with 9 bases between them. The CDR3 totals 13 residues. The CDR3 is CASSLGGRETQYF. CDR3 nucleotides: TGTGCCAGCAGCTTAGGCGGTCGAGAGACCCAGTACTTC.

A single count supports this clone. This sequence joins TRBV6-5 and TRBJ1-1; D unclear. V dropped 0 bases and J dropped 14 bases, with 13 bases sitting between them. This CDR3 is 12 amino acids long. Germline V gene data show CDR1 as MNHEY and CDR2 as SVGAGI. CDR3 region: CASSYSKSVWFF. As DNA, the CDR3 is TGTGCCAGCAGTTACTCTAAATCGGTGTGGTTCTTT.

The chain is built from TRBV9 and TRBJ2-5; D gene unclear. The germline V gene encodes CDR1 SGDLS and CDR2 YYNGEE. The CDR3 spans 16 residues. The germline V and J ends were trimmed by 4 bases and 4 bases, with 20 bases remaining between them. CDR3 nucleotide sequence: TGTGCCAGCAGCTCCCAAAAGACACCTTGGGGAGAGACCCAGTACTTC. Its protein product is CASSSQKTPWGETQYF. The whole variable domain, remainder taken from reference TRBV9 and TRBJ2-5, is DSGVTQTPKHLITATGQRVTLRCSPRSGDLSVYWYQQSLDQGLQFLIQYYNGEERAKGNILERFSAQQFPDLHSELNLSSLELGDSALYFCASSSQKTPWGETQYFGPGTRLLVL.

This clone occurred once. The chain is built from TRBV7-2 and TRBJ2-7; 12 nucleotides agree with TRBD2. This CDR3 comprises 18 residues. The V and J ends lost 5 bases and 7 bases, in that order; junction bases with no gene match: 18. CDR1 is SGHTA, CDR2 FQGNSA, per germline. The CDR3 DNA follows: TGTGCCAGCAGCCTAAGAAGCATTCTAGCGGGAGGGCCTTATGAGCAGTACTTC. Its protein is CASSLRSILAGGPYEQYF.

The V and J genes are TRBV30 and TRBJ1-2; D gene unclear. Germline loops: CDR1 GTSNPN, CDR2 SVGIG (reference sequence). CDR3 size: 13 residues. V lost 3 bases to trimming and J lost 2 bases, with 10 bases between them. Written as DNA, the CDR3 is TGTGCCTGGAGCCCGGACTTGAACTATGGCTACACCTTC. Encoded protein: CAWSPDLNYGYTF.

The rearrangement joins TRBV14 to TRBJ1-2, with 7 bases aligning to TRBD1. The CDR3 is 16 amino acids. The germline CDR1 and CDR2 sequences are SGHDN and FVKESK. V lost 3 bases to trimming and J lost 6 bases; unmatched junction nucleotides: 13. The CDR3 DNA reads TGTGCCAGCAGCCAGGCTGACCCGACAGGGCCGCATGGCTACACCTTC. Translating gives CASSQADPTGPHGYTF.

The sample holds one count of this clone. The chain combines TRBV5-1 with TRBJ2-1; no clear D gene. Germline-derived CDR1 and CDR2 are SGHRS and YFSETQ. CDR3 length: 16 amino acids. Trimming left V 3 bases short and J 8 bases short, with 21 bases between. CDR3 region: CASSSAAGRTTHEQFF. The CDR3 bases are TGCGCCAGCAGCTCCGCAGCCGGCCGTACTACCCATGAGCAGTTCTTC.

CDR3 DNA sequence: TGTGCCAGCAGCAAGGGGACAGTGAATCAGCCCCAGCATTTT. This codes for CASSKGTVNQPQHF. J is TRBJ1-5 and V is TRBV5-4; 7 nucleotides match TRBD1. V lost 4 bases and J lost 4; bases outside the gene matches: 5. The CDR3 length is 14 residues. Per germline, CDR1 SGHNT and CDR2 YYREEE (reference sequence).

The gene calls are TRBV6-5 and TRBJ1-2; a weak D match, TRBD1 (5 bases). The CDR3 spans 15 residues. Germline-derived CDR1 and CDR2 are MNHEY and SVGAGI. Trimming shortened V by 6 bases and J by 2 bases, and 16 bases separated the two germline ends. CDR3 nucleotide sequence: TGTGCCAGCAGGCCCGATCAGGGTTCCAACTATGGCTACACCTTC. Protein product: CASRPDQGSNYGYTF.

In its sample, this clone was seen a few times. This rearrangement joins TRBV7-2 to TRBJ2-7; 10 positions match TRBD2. The CDR3 extends over 18 amino acids. J gave up 4 bases and V 1 base, and 13 bases lay outside the gene matches. Germline-derived CDR1 and CDR2 are SGHTA and FQGNSA. CDR3 bases: TGTGCCAGCAGCTTAGGGGGTCGGAGACTAGCGGGTTCTTACGAGCAGTACTTC. Translating gives CASSLGGRRLAGSYEQYF.

The chain carries TRBV6-5 and TRBJ1-5; a possible D gene is TRBD1 (5 bases). Trimming stripped 4 bases from V and 1 base from J, with 11 bases between. This CDR3 region has 15 residues. Germline V gene data show CDR1 as MNHEY and CDR2 as SVGAGI. In nucleotides, the CDR3 is TGTGCCAGCAGTTTGTCAGGGTCAAGCAATCAGCCCCAGCATTTT. This codes for CASSLSGSSNQPQHF.

V is TRBV29-1 and J is TRBJ2-7; D not resolved. With 7 bases removed from V and 4 bases from J, the gap between germline ends came to 29 bases. The germline gives CDR1 SQVTM, CDR2 ANQGSEA. The CDR3 sequence is 17 residues long. CDR3 region: CSAHNDCDCRKKYEQYF. The CDR3 nucleotides are TGCAGCGCCCACAATGATTGTGACTGCCGAAAAAAGTACGAGCAGTACTTC.

The rearrangement links TRBV27 to TRBJ2-1; D possibly corresponds to TRBD1 (5 bases). The CDR3 runs 13 residues. Trimming shortened V by 5 bases and J by 5 bases, and 10 bases separated the two germline ends. Germline V CDR1 and CDR2: MNHEY, SMNVEV (reference sequence). CDR3 coding DNA: TGTGCCAGCAGTCCATCGGACAACAATGAGCAGTTCTTC. This codes for CASSPSDNNEQFF.

The chain links TRBV7-9 to TRBJ2-7; the D gene is possibly TRBD1 (5 bases). The V gene lost 9 bases and the J gene lost 5 bases, with 14 bases spanning the gap. This CDR3 region has 12 residues. Per germline, CDR1 SEHNR and CDR2 FQNEAQ (reference sequence). The CDR3 DNA is TGTGCCAGTCAACAGGAGCATCACGAGCAGTACTTC. Its protein product is CASQQEHHEQYF. Full variable domain (outside the CDR3, taken from reference TRBV7-9 and TRBJ2-7): DTGVSQNPRHKITKRGQNVTFRCDPISEHNRLYWYRQTLGQGPEFLTYFQNEAQLEKSRLLSDRFSAERPKGSFSTLEIQRTEQGDSAMYLCASQQEHHEQYFGPGTRLTVT.

The chain employs TRBV5-1 and TRBJ2-7; no reliable D call. From germline, CDR1 is SGHRS and CDR2 YFSETQ. Trimming took off 3 bases at V and 1 base at J, with 11 bases between the two ends. The CDR3 covers 14 residues. The DNA of the CDR3 is TGCGCCAGCAGCTCCGACACGGAGTCCTACGAGCAGTACTTC. The encoded protein is CASSSDTESYEQYF.

V and J are TRBV19 and TRBJ1-1, with D uncertain. Trimming left V 5 bases short and J 3 bases short, with 16 bases between. CDR1 LNHDA and CDR2 SQIVND come from the germline V gene (reference sequence). The CDR3 length is 15 residues. The CDR3 DNA reads TGTGCCAGTAGTGCCTTTGATGGGGATGACACTGAAGCTTTCTTT. Protein product: CASSAFDGDDTEAFF. Together with reference TRBV19 and TRBJ1-1, the CDR3 gives the full variable domain: DGGITQSPKYLFRKEGQNVTLSCEQNLNHDAMYWYRQDPGQGLRLIYYSQIVNDFQKGDIAEGYSVSREKKESFPLTVTSAQKNPTAFYLCASSAFDGDDTEAFFGQGTRLTVV.

The rearrangement uses TRBV6-1 and TRBJ1-1; D is perhaps TRBD1 (5 bases). This CDR3 spans 15 amino acids. Trimming left V 3 bases short and J 3 bases short, with 14 bases between. The germline gives CDR1 MNHNS, CDR2 SASEGT. CDR3: CASSDSTGGDTEAFF. CDR3 nucleotide sequence: TGTGCCAGCAGTGATAGTACAGGAGGGGACACTGAAGCTTTCTTT.

This chain joins TRBV5-1 and TRBJ2-5, with 9 bases fitting TRBD2. The CDR3 totals 14 residues. Losses at the gene ends were 3 bases for V and 1 base for J; bases not matched to a gene: 1. From germline, CDR1 is SGHRS and CDR2 YFSETQ. CDR3 sequence reads: CASSWTSAQETQYF. The CDR3 nucleotides read TGCGCCAGCAGCTGGACTAGCGCCCAAGAGACCCAGTACTTC.